This passage covers 2 T cell receptor beta chains from one sample sequenced in a study of identical twins. TCRdb re-analysed the 5' RACE reads in MiXCR, keeping a single row per CDR3 protein. The sample records some 790,000 distinct CDR3 sequences, about 20% being singletons. These data were likewise used in another study, on T cells expressing NK-cell markers.

Material: PBMCs. The receptors originated from a woman under 30 in good health.

This clonotype occurred many times. The V call is TRBV5-1, the J call TRBJ2-1, with 9 bases fitting TRBD2. Per germline, CDR1 SGHRS and CDR2 YFSETQ. V shed 4 bases and J 6 bases; nucleotides not matched to a gene: 5. The CDR3 is made up of 14 amino acids. CDR3 sequence reads: CASSLGTSRNEQFF. CDR3 DNA sequence: TGCGCCAGCAGCCTCGGGACTAGCCGCAATGAGCAGTTCTTC.

This chain links TRBV20-1 with TRBJ2-2, with D possibly TRBD2 on 6 matching bases. CDR1 and CDR2 from the germline V gene are DFQATT and SNEGSKA (reference sequence). This CDR3 comprises 15 residues. V was trimmed by 3 bases and J by 1 base, leaving 12 bases between them. This CDR3 is CSASPGGMNTGELFF. The CDR3 DNA reads TGCAGTGCTAGCCCGGGCGGGATGAACACCGGGGAGCTGTTTTTT.